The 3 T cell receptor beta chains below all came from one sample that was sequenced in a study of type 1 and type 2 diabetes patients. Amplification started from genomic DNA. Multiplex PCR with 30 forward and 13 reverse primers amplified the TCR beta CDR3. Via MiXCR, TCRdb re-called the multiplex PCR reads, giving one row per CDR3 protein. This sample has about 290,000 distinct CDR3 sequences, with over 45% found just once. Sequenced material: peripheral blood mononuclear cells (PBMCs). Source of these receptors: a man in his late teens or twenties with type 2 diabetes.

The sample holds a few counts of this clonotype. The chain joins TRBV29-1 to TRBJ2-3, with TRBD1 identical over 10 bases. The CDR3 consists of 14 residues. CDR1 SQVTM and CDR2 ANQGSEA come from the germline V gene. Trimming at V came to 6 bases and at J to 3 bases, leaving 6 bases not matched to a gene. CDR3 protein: CSVTGGIRTDTQYF. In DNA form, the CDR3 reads TGCAGCGTGACAGGGGGCATCAGGACAGATACGCAGTATTTT.

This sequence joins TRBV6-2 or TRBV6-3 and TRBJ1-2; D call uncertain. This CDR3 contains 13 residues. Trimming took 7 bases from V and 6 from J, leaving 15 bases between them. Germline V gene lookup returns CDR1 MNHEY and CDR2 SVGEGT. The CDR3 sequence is CASTPEEVDGYTF. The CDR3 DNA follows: TGTGCCAGCACACCGGAGGAGGTTGATGGCTACACCTTC.

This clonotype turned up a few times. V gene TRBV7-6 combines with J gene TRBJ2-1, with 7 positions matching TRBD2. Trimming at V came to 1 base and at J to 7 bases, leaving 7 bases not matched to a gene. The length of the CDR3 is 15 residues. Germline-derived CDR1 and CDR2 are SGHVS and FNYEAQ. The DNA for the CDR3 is TGTGCCAGCAGCTTAGTGGGGGAGGGCCTAAATGAGCAGTTCTTC. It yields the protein CASSLVGEGLNEQFF.